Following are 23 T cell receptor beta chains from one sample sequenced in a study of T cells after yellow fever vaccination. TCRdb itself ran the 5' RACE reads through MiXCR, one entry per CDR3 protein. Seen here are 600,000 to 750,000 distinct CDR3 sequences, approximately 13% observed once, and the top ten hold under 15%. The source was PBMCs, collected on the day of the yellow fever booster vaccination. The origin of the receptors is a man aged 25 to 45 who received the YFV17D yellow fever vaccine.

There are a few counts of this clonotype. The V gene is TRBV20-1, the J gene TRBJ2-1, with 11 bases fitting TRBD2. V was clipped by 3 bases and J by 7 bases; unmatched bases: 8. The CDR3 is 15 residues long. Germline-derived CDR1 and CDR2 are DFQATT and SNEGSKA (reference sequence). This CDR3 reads CSARSLAGALNEQFF. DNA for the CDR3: TGCAGTGCTAGGTCACTAGCGGGAGCCTTAAATGAGCAGTTCTTC.

DNA for the CDR3: TGCAGTTATAAGTTGGGGGGGCCCTCTAATGAGCAGTTCTTC. Its translation: CSYKLGGPSNEQFF. The chain has TRBV20-1 and TRBJ2-1; the D gene is possibly TRBD2 (7 bases). The CDR3 is made up of 14 amino acids. Trimming shortened V by 8 bases and J by 7 bases, and 21 bases separated the two germline ends. Germline V gene lookup returns CDR1 DFQATT and CDR2 SNEGSKA (reference sequence).

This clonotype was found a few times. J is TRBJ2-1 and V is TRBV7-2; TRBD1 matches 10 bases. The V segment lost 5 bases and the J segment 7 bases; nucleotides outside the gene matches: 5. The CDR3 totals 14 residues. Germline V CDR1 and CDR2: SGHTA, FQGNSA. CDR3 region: CASSNPGQGNEQFF. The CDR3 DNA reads TGTGCCAGCAGCAACCCGGGACAGGGGAATGAGCAGTTCTTC.

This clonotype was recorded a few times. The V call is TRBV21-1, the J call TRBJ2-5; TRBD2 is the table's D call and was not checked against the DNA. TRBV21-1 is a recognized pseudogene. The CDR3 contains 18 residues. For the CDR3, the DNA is TGTGCCAGCAGCTTAAAAAAAAGGGGAACTAGCGGGAAAGAGACCCAGTACTTC. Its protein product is CASSLKKRGTSGKETQYF.

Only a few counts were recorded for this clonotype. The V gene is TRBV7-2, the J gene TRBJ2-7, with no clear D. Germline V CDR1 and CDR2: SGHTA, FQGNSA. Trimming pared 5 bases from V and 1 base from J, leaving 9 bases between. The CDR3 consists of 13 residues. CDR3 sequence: CASSPTWSYEQYF. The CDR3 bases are TGTGCCAGCAGCCCTACGTGGTCCTACGAGCAGTACTTC.

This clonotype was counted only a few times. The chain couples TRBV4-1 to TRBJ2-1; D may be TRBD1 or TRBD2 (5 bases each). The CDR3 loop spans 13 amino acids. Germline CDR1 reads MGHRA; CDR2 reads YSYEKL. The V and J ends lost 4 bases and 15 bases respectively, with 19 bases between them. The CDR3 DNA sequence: TGCGCCAGCAGCCCACCTTCCGGGACGAGACGGTTCTTC. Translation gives CASSPPSGTRRFF.

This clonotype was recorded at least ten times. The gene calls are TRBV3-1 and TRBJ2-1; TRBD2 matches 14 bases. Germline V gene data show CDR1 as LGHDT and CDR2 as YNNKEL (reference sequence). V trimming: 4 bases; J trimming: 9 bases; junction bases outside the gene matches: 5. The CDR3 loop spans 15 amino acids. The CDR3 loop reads CASSPGTSGRGEQFF. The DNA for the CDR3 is TGTGCCAGCAGCCCCGGGACTAGCGGGAGAGGTGAGCAGTTCTTC.

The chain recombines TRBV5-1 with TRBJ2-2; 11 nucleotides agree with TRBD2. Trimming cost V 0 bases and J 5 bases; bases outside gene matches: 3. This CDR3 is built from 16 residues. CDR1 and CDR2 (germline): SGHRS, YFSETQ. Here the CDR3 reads CASSLGGTSGTGELFF. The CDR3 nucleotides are TGCGCCAGCAGCTTGGGCGGGACTAGCGGTACCGGGGAGCTGTTTTTT. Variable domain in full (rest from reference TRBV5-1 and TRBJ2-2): KAGVTQTPRYLIKTRGQQVTLSCSPISGHRSVSWYQQTPGQGLQFLFEYFSETQRNKGNFPGRFSGRQFSNSRSEMNVSTLELGDSALYLCASSLGGTSGTGELFFGEGSRLTVL.

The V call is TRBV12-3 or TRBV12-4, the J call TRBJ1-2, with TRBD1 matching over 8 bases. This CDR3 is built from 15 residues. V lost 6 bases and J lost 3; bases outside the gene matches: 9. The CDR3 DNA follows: TGTGCCAGCAGCAACCTCAGGGGGCGAGACTATGGCTACACCTTC. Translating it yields CASSNLRGRDYGYTF.

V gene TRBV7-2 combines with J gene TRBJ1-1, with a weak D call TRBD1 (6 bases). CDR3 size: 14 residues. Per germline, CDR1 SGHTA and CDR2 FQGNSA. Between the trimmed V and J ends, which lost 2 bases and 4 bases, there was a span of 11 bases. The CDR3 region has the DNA TGTGCCAGCAGCTTACAAAGGGGGGTCACTGAAGCTTTCTTT. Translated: CASSLQRGVTEAFF.

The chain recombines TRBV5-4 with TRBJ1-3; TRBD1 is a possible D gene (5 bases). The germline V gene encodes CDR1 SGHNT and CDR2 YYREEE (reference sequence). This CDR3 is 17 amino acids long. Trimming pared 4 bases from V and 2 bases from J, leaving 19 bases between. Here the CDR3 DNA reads TGTGCCAGCAGCCCGGGGACTGGGAGGGTGACTGGAAACACCATATATTTT. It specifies CASSPGTGRVTGNTIYF.

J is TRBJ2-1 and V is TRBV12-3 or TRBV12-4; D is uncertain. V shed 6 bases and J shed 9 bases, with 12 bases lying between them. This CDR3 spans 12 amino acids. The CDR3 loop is CASSHPGSEQFF. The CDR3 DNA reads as TGTGCCAGCAGCCATCCCGGTAGTGAGCAGTTCTTC.

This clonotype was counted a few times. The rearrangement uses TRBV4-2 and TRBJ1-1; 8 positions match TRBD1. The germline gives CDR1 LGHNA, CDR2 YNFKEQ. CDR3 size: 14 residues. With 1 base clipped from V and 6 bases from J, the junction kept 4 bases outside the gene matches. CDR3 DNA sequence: TGTGCCAGCAGCCAAGTAACAGGGGGGTCTGAAGCTTTCTTT. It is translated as CASSQVTGGSEAFF.

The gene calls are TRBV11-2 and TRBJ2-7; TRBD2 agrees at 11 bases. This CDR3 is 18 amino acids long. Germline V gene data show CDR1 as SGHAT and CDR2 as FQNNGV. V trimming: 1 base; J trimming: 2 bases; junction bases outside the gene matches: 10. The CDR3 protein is CASSLGTSGFAKAYEQYF. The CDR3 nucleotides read TGTGCCAGCAGCTTAGGGACTAGCGGGTTTGCCAAAGCCTACGAGCAGTACTTC.

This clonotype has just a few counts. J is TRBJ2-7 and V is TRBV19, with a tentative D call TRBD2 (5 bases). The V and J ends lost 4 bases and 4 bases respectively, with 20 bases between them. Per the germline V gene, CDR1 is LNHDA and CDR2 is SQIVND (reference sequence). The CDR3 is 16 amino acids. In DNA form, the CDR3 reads TGTGCCAGTAGTACCCCTCTAGCAAACGAAAGGTACGAGCAGTACTTC. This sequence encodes CASSTPLANERYEQYF. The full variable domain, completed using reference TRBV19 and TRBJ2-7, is DGGITQSPKYLFRKEGQNVTLSCEQNLNHDAMYWYRQDPGQGLRLIYYSQIVNDFQKGDIAEGYSVSREKKESFPLTVTSAQKNPTAFYLCASSTPLANERYEQYFGPGTRLTVT.

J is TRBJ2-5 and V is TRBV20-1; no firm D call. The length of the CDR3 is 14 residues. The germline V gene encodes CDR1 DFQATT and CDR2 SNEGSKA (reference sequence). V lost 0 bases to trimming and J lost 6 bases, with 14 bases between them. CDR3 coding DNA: TGCAGTGCTAGAGATCGTAGGGTACCCCAGACCCAGTACTTC. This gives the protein CSARDRRVPQTQYF.

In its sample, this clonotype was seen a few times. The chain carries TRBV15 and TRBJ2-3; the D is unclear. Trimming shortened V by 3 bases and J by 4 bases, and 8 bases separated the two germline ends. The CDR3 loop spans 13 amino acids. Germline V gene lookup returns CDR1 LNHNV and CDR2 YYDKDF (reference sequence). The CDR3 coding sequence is TGTGCCACCAGCAGTCATCCTTCAGATACGCAGTATTTT. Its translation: CATSSHPSDTQYF. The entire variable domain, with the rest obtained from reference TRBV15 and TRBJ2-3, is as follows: DAMVIQNPRYQVTQFGKPVTLSCSQTLNHNVMYWYQQKSSQAPKLLFHYYDKDFNNEADTPDNFQSRRPNTSFCFLDIRSPGLGDTAMYLCATSSHPSDTQYFGPGTRLTVL.

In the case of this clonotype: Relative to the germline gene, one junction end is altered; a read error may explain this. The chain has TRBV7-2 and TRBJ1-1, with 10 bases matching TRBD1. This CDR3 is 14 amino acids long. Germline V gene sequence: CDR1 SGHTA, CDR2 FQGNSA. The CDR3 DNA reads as TGTGCCAGCAGCAAGGGACAGGGGAACACTGAAGTTTTCTTT. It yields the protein CASSKGQGNTEVFF.

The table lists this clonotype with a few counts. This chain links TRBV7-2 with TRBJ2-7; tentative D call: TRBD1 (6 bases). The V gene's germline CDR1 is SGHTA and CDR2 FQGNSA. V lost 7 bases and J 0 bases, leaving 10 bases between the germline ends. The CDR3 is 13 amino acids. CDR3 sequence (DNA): TGTGCCAGCACGAAACAGGGCTCCTACGAGCAGTACTTC. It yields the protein CASTKQGSYEQYF.

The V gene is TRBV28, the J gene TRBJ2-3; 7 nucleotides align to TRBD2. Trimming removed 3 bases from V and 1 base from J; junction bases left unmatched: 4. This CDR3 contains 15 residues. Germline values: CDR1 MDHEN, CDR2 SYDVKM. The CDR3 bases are TGTGCCAGCAGTTTTAGCGGGCCCGGCACAGATACGCAGTATTTT. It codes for CASSFSGPGTDTQYF.

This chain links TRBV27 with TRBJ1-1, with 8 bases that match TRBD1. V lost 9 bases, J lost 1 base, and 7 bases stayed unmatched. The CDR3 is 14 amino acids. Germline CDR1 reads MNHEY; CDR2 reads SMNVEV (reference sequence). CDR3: CASRTGRENTEAFF. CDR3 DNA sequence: TGTGCCAGTCGGACAGGGAGGGAGAACACTGAAGCTTTCTTT.

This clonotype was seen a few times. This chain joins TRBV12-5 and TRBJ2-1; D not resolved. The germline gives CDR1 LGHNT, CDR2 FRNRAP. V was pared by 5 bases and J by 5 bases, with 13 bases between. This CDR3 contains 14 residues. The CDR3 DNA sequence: TGTGCTAGTGGTGCCGTATTAGGGAACAATGAGCAGTTCTTC. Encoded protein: CASGAVLGNNEQFF.

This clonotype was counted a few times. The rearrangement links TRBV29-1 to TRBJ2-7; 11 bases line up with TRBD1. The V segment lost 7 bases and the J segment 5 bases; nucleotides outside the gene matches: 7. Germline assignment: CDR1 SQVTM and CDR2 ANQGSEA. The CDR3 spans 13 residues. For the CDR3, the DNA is TGCAGCGCTGGGGACAGGGGGTATGACGAGCAGTACTTC. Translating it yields CSAGDRGYDEQYF.